This T cell receptor (beta chain) was recovered during a study of cytomegalovirus exposure and HLA in healthy donors. V lost 6 bases, J lost 2 bases, and 6 bases stayed unmatched. In germline, CDR1 is SQVTM, CDR2 ANQGSEA. This CDR3 comprises 14 residues. Both 60 Vbeta primers and 13 Jbeta primers went into the PCR. Method: immunoSEQ multiplex PCR; TCRdb's copy keeps in-frame clones and lacks some. The sample has about 65,000 clones. The sequence was obtained from a boy younger than 18 in good health and CMV-seronegative. The chain is built from TRBV29-1 and TRBJ2-7; TRBD1 aligns across 11 bases. The sample was PBMCs. CDR3 DNA sequence: TGCAGCGTCCACCCGGGACAGGGGGCCTACGAGCAGTACTTC. Its translation is CSVHPGQGAYEQYF.